Only one count was recorded for the clone carrying this T cell receptor (beta chain). This sample stems from a study of blood T cell repertoires in COVID-19. At the level of the study: In each case, the material was cDNA or gDNA derived from T cells, B-cell-depleted T cells, or PBMCs.

Recruitment covered about two dozen US areas and drew participants whose ages spanned roughly 18 to 89 years. The study assigned cohorts using participant-reported clinical history. The length of the CDR3 is 14 residues. V dropped 5 bases and J dropped 2; count of bases not matched to a gene: 3. From germline, CDR1 is LGHDT and CDR2 YNNKEL (reference sequence). Clones were read by immunoSEQ multiplex PCR, and TCRdb kept only the in-frame ones, dropping some. The sample has 140,000 or so clones, 70% to 85% seen once. This sequence joins TRBV3-1 (or the pseudogene TRBV3-2) and TRBJ1-2, with 9 positions matching TRBD1. The source material was PBMCs or T cells enriched from blood (not recorded which). The sequence was obtained from a woman aged 18-29 years who had been exposed to COVID-19. CDR3 residues: CASSWDRANYGYTF. CDR3 in DNA: TGTGCCAGCAGCTGGGACAGGGCGAACTATGGCTACACCTTC.